A single sample gave rise to the 21 T cell receptor beta chains below, sequenced in a study of T cell changes during pregnancy in multiple sclerosis. Profiling relied on immunoSEQ multiplex PCR, and the TCRdb table lists in-frame clones only, not all of them. The sample has tens of thousands of clones, 92% seen once. Source: CD4+ T cells from peripheral blood mononuclear cells, taken before pregnancy. These receptors all come from a female donor with multiple sclerosis, enrolled in a pregnancy study.

V usage is TRBV28 and J usage is TRBJ1-3; perhaps TRBD1 as D (6 bases). Per germline, CDR1 MDHEN and CDR2 SYDVKM. Trimming removed 6 bases from V and 0 bases from J, with 15 bases in between. CDR3 size: 16 residues. The CDR3: CASRPGGAVSGNTIYF. CDR3 coding DNA: TGTGCCAGCAGACCGGGGGGGGCGGTCTCTGGAAACACCATATATTTT.

The chain couples TRBV11-2 to TRBJ2-1; 12 bases agree with TRBD2. J was trimmed by 12 bases and V by 5 bases; bases with no gene match: 11. CDR1 SGHAT and CDR2 FQNNGV come from the germline V gene. This CDR3 region has 15 residues. The CDR3 region has the DNA TGTGCCAGCAGCCAACTAGCGGGAGGCCGTGGGGGGCAGTTCTTC. Translated: CASSQLAGGRGGQFF. Complete variable domain (other parts from reference TRBV11-2 and TRBJ2-1): EAGVAQSPRYKIIEKRQSVAFWCNPISGHATLYWYQQILGQGPKLLIQFQNNGVVDDSQLPKDRFSAERLKGVDSTLKIQPAKLEDSAVYLCASSQLAGGRGGQFFGPGTRLTVL.

The chain is built from TRBV7-3 and TRBJ2-1, with D possibly being TRBD2 (5 bases). This CDR3 spans 15 amino acids. Between the trimmed V and J ends, which lost 5 bases and 0 bases, there was a span of 11 bases. CDR1 is SGHTA and CDR2 is FQGTGA in the germline V gene. CDR3 sequence (DNA): TGTGCCAGCAGCGTACAGAGGGCCTCCTACAATGAGCAGTTCTTC. Protein: CASSVQRASYNEQFF.

The chain employs TRBV9 and TRBJ1-2, with 7 bases that match TRBD1. With V trimmed by 0 bases and J by 3 bases, 11 bases remained unmatched. The CDR3 sequence is 17 residues long. Germline values: CDR1 SGDLS, CDR2 YYNGEE. Here the CDR3 DNA reads TGTGCCAGCAGCGTAGAGGGGATAGGGGGCGAGTACTATGGCTACACCTTC. Its protein is CASSVEGIGGEYYGYTF.

This chain connects TRBV6-6 to TRBJ2-7, with D possibly matching TRBD1 (6 bases). Trimming removed 2 bases at V and 0 bases at J, with 8 bases between. Germline V gene sequence: CDR1 MNHNY, CDR2 SVGAGI (reference sequence). The CDR3 is 14 amino acids. The CDR3 here is CASSYGDISYEQYF. The CDR3 DNA follows: TGTGCCAGCAGTTACGGGGACATCTCCTACGAGCAGTACTTC.

The CDR3 reads CAWSGTPRTGELFF. CDR3 sequence (DNA): TGTGCCTGGAGTGGGACACCTCGAACCGGGGAGCTGTTTTTT. The chain has TRBV30 and TRBJ2-2, with D tentatively TRBD1 (5 bases). Germline CDR1 and CDR2: GTSNPN and SVGIG (reference sequence). V was clipped by 1 base and J by 5 bases, with 11 bases between them. The CDR3 totals 14 residues. The complete variable domain, with remaining parts taken from reference TRBV30 and TRBJ2-2, reads SQTIHQWPATLVQPVGSPLSLECTVEGTSNPNLYWYRQAAGRGLQLLFYSVGIGQISSEVPQNLSASRPQDRQFILSSKKLLLSDSGFYLCAWSGTPRTGELFFGEGSRLTVL.

V usage is TRBV19 and J usage is TRBJ2-7, with 10 positions matching TRBD1. This CDR3 is built from 14 residues. Trimming at V came to 4 bases and at J to 7 bases, leaving 7 bases not matched to a gene. Per the germline V gene, CDR1 is LNHDA and CDR2 is SQIVND (reference sequence). Here the CDR3 DNA reads TGTGCCAGTAGTACCGGGACAGGGGCTGGAGAGCAGTACTTC. Translation: CASSTGTGAGEQYF.

The rearrangement joins TRBV27 to TRBJ2-3, with a possible D match to TRBD2 (5 bases). The germline V gene encodes CDR1 MNHEY and CDR2 SMNVEV (reference sequence). Between the trimmed V and J ends, which lost 3 bases and 6 bases, there was a span of 13 bases. CDR3 size: 14 residues. CDR3 in DNA: TGTGCCAGCAGTTTCGCGGGCAATACGGATACGCAGTATTTT. It specifies CASSFAGNTDTQYF.

The CDR3 sequence is CASTLREAGTDTQYF. In DNA form, the CDR3 reads TGTGCCAGCACCCTCCGGGAGGCGGGGACAGATACGCAGTATTTT. This sequence joins TRBV2 and TRBJ2-3, with 7 bases matching TRBD2. Germline V gene sequence: CDR1 SNHLY, CDR2 FYNNEI. The CDR3 is made up of 15 amino acids. V lost 7 bases to trimming and J lost 3 bases; unmatched junction nucleotides: 10.

The rearrangement uses TRBV2 and TRBJ2-1; 7 nucleotides line up with TRBD1. V was clipped by 3 bases and J by 1 base; unmatched bases: 3. The CDR3 sequence is 15 residues long. CDR1 SNHLY and CDR2 FYNNEI come from the germline V gene. The DNA for the CDR3 is TGTGCCAGCAGTGAGGACAGGACGTCCTACAATGAGCAGTTCTTC. Its translation: CASSEDRTSYNEQFF.

The V call is TRBV27, the J call TRBJ2-1; D remains unclear. This CDR3 contains 16 residues. The ends were cut back, 6 bases at V and 0 bases at J, with 15 bases in the middle. The germline V gene has CDR1 MNHEY and CDR2 SMNVEV (reference sequence). In DNA form, the CDR3 reads TGTGCCAGCAGACTCCGCCAGGCAAGCTCCTACAATGAGCAGTTCTTC. Its protein product is CASRLRQASSYNEQFF.

The DNA for the CDR3 is TGCGCCAGCAAGGGGACAGATACGCAGTATTTT. Translating gives CASKGTDTQYF. The rearrangement uses TRBV5-1 and TRBJ2-3; D might be TRBD1 (5 bases). CDR3 length: 11 amino acids. The germline V gene has CDR1 SGHRS and CDR2 YFSETQ. V dropped 6 bases and J dropped 3 bases, with 5 bases sitting between them.

This chain links TRBV19 with TRBJ2-1; D is unresolved. CDR1 LNHDA and CDR2 SQIVND come from the germline V gene (reference sequence). The V end lost 1 base, the J end lost 8 bases, and 12 bases lay between the germline ends. The CDR3 contains 14 residues. CDR3 DNA: TGTGCCAGTAGTATAGGACTCATTTCATATGAGCAGTTCTTC. It specifies CASSIGLISYEQFF.

This chain uses TRBV5-4 with TRBJ2-5; D uncertain. Trimming stripped 4 bases from V and 3 bases from J, with 22 bases between. The CDR3 is 17 residues long. Germline V CDR1 and CDR2: SGHNT, YYREEE (reference sequence). The CDR3 region is CASSPTRPALVKETQYF. In DNA, the CDR3 is TGTGCCAGCAGCCCCACCCGGCCAGCGCTCGTAAAAGAGACCCAGTACTTC.

The chain links TRBV5-6 to TRBJ1-3, with D hard to call. Trimming removed 4 bases at V and 0 bases at J, with 11 bases between. CDR3 length: 15 amino acids. The germline V gene has CDR1 SGHDT and CDR2 YYEEEE. CDR3 in DNA: TGTGCCAGCAGCCCCCAGGTGAGCTCTGGAAACACCATATATTTT. This codes for CASSPQVSSGNTIYF.

V and J are TRBV6-1 and TRBJ2-1, with TRBD2 as a possible D gene (6 bases). The CDR3 consists of 13 residues. CDR1 is MNHNS, CDR2 SASEGT, per germline. Trimming took 5 bases from V and 4 from J, leaving 9 bases between them. CDR3 in DNA: TGTGCCAGCAGTTCGGAGGGTTACAATGAGCAGTTCTTC. Encoded protein: CASSSEGYNEQFF.

The chain joins TRBV28 to TRBJ1-5; TRBD1 is a possible D gene (5 bases). V shed 3 bases and J shed 6 bases, with 15 bases lying between them. The CDR3 length is 15 residues. Germline CDR1 and CDR2: MDHEN and SYDVKM. The CDR3 here is CASSFRGGFGQPQHF. As DNA, the CDR3 is TGTGCCAGCAGTTTTCGGGGGGGGTTCGGTCAGCCCCAGCATTTT.

The chain uses TRBV6-1 and TRBJ2-7; 7 nucleotides line up with TRBD1. There are 15 residues in the CDR3. After removal of 3 bases from V and 3 bases from J, the junction contained 8 bases not matched to a gene. From germline, CDR1 is MNHNS and CDR2 SASEGT. The CDR3 coding sequence is TGTGCCAGCAGTGATACAGGGGCTATTAGCTACGAGCAGTACTTC. Protein: CASSDTGAISYEQYF.

The chain has TRBV5-1 and TRBJ2-2, with TRBD2 matching over 11 bases. The CDR3 contains 16 residues. Germline V gene sequence: CDR1 SGHRS, CDR2 YFSETQ. Trimming at V came to 2 bases and at J to 4 bases, leaving 4 bases not matched to a gene. The CDR3 reads CASSLTSGSRTGELFF. The DNA of the CDR3 is TGCGCCAGCAGCTTAACTAGCGGGAGTCGCACCGGGGAGCTGTTTTTT.

This rearrangement joins TRBV20-1 to TRBJ2-1, with D tentatively TRBD2 (5 bases). Germline V gene data show CDR1 as DFQATT and CDR2 as SNEGSKA (reference sequence). The V end was cut by 3 bases, the J end by 10 bases, with 10 bases between. The length of the CDR3 is 11 residues. This CDR3 is CSASDSGEQFF. The CDR3 DNA reads as TGCAGTGCTAGCGACTCGGGGGAGCAGTTCTTC.

This chain connects TRBV14 to TRBJ2-7; D perhaps matches TRBD2 (5 bases). The V end was cut by 2 bases, the J end by 7 bases, with 9 bases between. The CDR3 runs to 12 residues. Per germline, CDR1 SGHDN and CDR2 FVKESK. CDR3 residues: CASSQLSGEQYF. The CDR3 region has the DNA TGTGCCAGCAGCCAACTATCGGGGGAGCAGTACTTC. The full variable domain, rest sourced from reference TRBV14 and TRBJ2-7, is EAGVTQFPSHSVIEKGQTVTLRCDPISGHDNLYWYRRVMGKEIKFLLHFVKESKQDESGMPNNRFLAERTGGTYSTLKVQPAELEDSGVYFCASSQLSGEQYFGPGTRLTVT.